The 9 T cell receptor beta chains presented below share a single source sample, sequenced in a study of blood T cell repertoires in COVID-19. TCRdb's copy holds only in-frame clones and misses some; the assay was immunoSEQ multiplex PCR. This table has 310,000 or so clones, 90% appearing once. Sequencing was carried out using PBMCs or T cells enriched from blood (not recorded which). Source of these receptors: a woman between 18 and 29 years old with acute COVID-19.

The chain couples TRBV6-5 to TRBJ2-6; tentative D call: TRBD1 (6 bases). Germline loops: CDR1 MNHEY, CDR2 SVGAGI. The V end lost 2 bases, the J end lost 4 bases, and 9 bases lay between the germline ends. The CDR3 has 15 residues. As DNA, the CDR3 is TGTGCCAGCAGTTACCAGGGGTACGGGGCCAACGTCCTGACTTTC. Protein sequence: CASSYQGYGANVLTF.

J is TRBJ1-5 and V is TRBV6-2 or TRBV6-3; TRBD1 is a possible D gene (5 bases). The germline V gene encodes CDR1 MNHEY and CDR2 SVGEGT. This CDR3 contains 14 residues. The V end was cut by 2 bases, the J end by 6 bases, with 11 bases between. The CDR3 coding sequence is TGTGCCAGCAGTTACACCTTAAGGGGTCAGCCCCAGCATTTT. It specifies CASSYTLRGQPQHF.

CDR3: CSATDRVDEQYF. CDR3 sequence (DNA): TGCAGTGCTACTGACAGGGTGGACGAGCAGTACTTC. V gene TRBV20-1 combines with J gene TRBJ2-7; 7 nucleotides match TRBD1. From germline, CDR1 is DFQATT and CDR2 SNEGSKA (reference sequence). V gave up 4 bases and J gave up 5 bases; unmatched junction bases: 5. CDR3 length equals 12 residues.

This sequence joins TRBV29-1 and TRBJ1-2; D may be TRBD1 (6 bases). The CDR3 runs to 13 residues. Trimming left V 6 bases short and J 8 bases short, with 19 bases between. Germline V gene lookup returns CDR1 SQVTM and CDR2 ANQGSEA. CDR3 sequence: CSVPDGGPLGYTF. CDR3 DNA: TGCAGCGTCCCTGACGGGGGGCCCTTGGGCTACACCTTC. Together with reference TRBV29-1 and TRBJ1-2, the CDR3 gives the full variable domain: SAVISQKPSRDICQRGTSLTIQCQVDSQVTMMFWYRQQPGQSLTLIATANQGSEATYESGFVIDKFPISRPNLTFSTLTVSNMSPEDSSIYLCSVPDGGPLGYTFGSGTRLTVV.

The J gene is TRBJ1-1, the V gene TRBV5-6; D remains unclear. The CDR3 totals 13 residues. CDR1 is SGHDT, CDR2 YYEEEE, per germline. The ends were cut back, 2 bases at V and 1 base at J, with 6 bases in the middle. Here the CDR3 DNA reads TGTGCCAGCAGCTTCTATGGGAACACTGAAGCTTTCTTT. Encoded protein: CASSFYGNTEAFF. The full variable domain, rest sourced from reference TRBV5-6 and TRBJ1-1, is DAGVTQSPTHLIKTRGQQVTLRCSPKSGHDTVSWYQQALGQGPQFIFQYYEEEERQRGNFPDRFSGHQFPNYSSELNVNALLLGDSALYLCASSFYGNTEAFFGQGTRLTVV.

This rearrangement joins TRBV5-1 to TRBJ1-1; tentative D call: TRBD1 (5 bases). Germline CDR1 reads SGHRS; CDR2 reads YFSETQ. V lost 0 bases to trimming and J lost 2 bases, with 11 bases between them. The CDR3 consists of 15 residues. The CDR3 reads CASSLGQGRNTEAFF. The DNA of the CDR3 is TGCGCCAGCAGCTTGGGGCAGGGTCGCAACACTGAAGCTTTCTTT.

CDR3 bases: TGTGCCAGCAGCCAAGCGGCAGGGATTGGCTACACCTTC. Protein: CASSQAAGIGYTF. The chain has TRBV3-1 (or the pseudogene TRBV3-2) and TRBJ1-2; D possibly corresponds to TRBD1 (5 bases). Germline loops: CDR1 LGHDT, CDR2 YNNKEL (reference sequence). V was clipped by 1 base and J by 7 bases, with 10 bases between them. The CDR3 is 13 residues long.

The chain uses TRBV10-2 and TRBJ2-7, with 7 bases matching TRBD1. The CDR3 extends over 14 amino acids. With 6 bases clipped from V and 3 bases from J, the junction kept 8 bases outside the gene matches. CDR1 is WSHSY and CDR2 is SAAADI in the germline V gene. CDR3 in amino acids: CASSAAGTDYEQYF. The CDR3 nucleotides are TGCGCCAGCAGCGCTGCCGGGACAGACTACGAGCAGTACTTC.

The chain has TRBV6-6 and TRBJ2-7, with 10 nucleotides matching TRBD1. In germline, CDR1 is MNHNY, CDR2 SVGAGI (reference sequence). CDR3 length: 15 amino acids. Trimming removed 5 bases from V and 6 bases from J; junction bases left unmatched: 10. The CDR3 region has the DNA TGTGCCAGCAGTAAAGCCGGGACAGGGGAGGGCGAGCAGTACTTC. It encodes CASSKAGTGEGEQYF.